Listed here are 9 T cell receptor beta chains from one sample, sequenced in a study of blood T cell repertoires in COVID-19. The repertoire was sequenced with immunoSEQ multiplex PCR; TCRdb's copy has only in-frame clones and lacks some. The sample has under 200,000 clones, 77% seen once. The sample consisted of peripheral blood. The receptors were gathered from a man aged 70 or older with acute or convalescent COVID-19.

This clone was observed once. The chain is built from TRBV5-1 and TRBJ1-1; 7 bases map to TRBD1. The CDR3 is 15 residues long. Germline loops: CDR1 SGHRS, CDR2 YFSETQ. V was clipped by 4 bases and J by 1 base; unmatched bases: 7. Written as DNA, the CDR3 is TGCGCCAGCAGCGCGCAGCCAGGGGGGAACACTGAAGCTTTCTTT. This gives the protein CASSAQPGGNTEAFF.

V and J are TRBV9 and TRBJ2-7, with a tentative D call TRBD1 (5 bases). The CDR3 loop spans 14 amino acids. Germline V gene lookup returns CDR1 SGDLS and CDR2 YYNGEE. Trimming cost V 0 bases and J 6 bases, with 13 bases left between them. CDR3 coding DNA: TGTGCCAGCAGCGTAGGTACAGGTCTCGGCGAGCAGTACTTC. This gives the protein CASSVGTGLGEQYF.

J is TRBJ2-1 and V is TRBV7-2; tentative D call: TRBD2 (6 bases). Deletions cut 8 bases from V and 1 base from J, with 12 bases between. The CDR3 totals 14 residues. CDR1 is SGHTA and CDR2 is FQGNSA in the germline V gene. The CDR3 region is CASRRGRSYNEQFF. CDR3 coding DNA: TGTGCCAGCCGGAGGGGTAGGTCCTACAATGAGCAGTTCTTC. Complete variable domain (other parts from reference TRBV7-2 and TRBJ2-1): GAGVSQSPSNKVTEKGKDVELRCDPISGHTALYWYRQSLGQGLEFLIYFQGNSAPDKSGLPSDRFSAERTGGSVSTLTIQRTQQEDSAVYLCASRRGRSYNEQFFGPGTRLTVL.

The V and J genes are TRBV28 and TRBJ1-3; 7 nucleotides match TRBD1. Germline CDR1 MDHEN, CDR2 SYDVKM. The CDR3 covers 14 residues. The ends lost 5 bases at V and 3 bases at J; junction bases unmatched: 4. The CDR3 reads CASSVDRVGNTIYF. CDR3 sequence (DNA): TGTGCCAGCAGTGTCGACAGGGTTGGAAACACCATATATTTT.

The chain carries TRBV28 and TRBJ1-5, with 7 bases aligning to TRBD1. Losses at the gene ends were 5 bases for V and 9 bases for J; bases not matched to a gene: 25. Germline V gene lookup returns CDR1 MDHEN and CDR2 SYDVKM. This CDR3 has 19 residues. CDR3 DNA sequence: TGTGCCAGCAGTGGAGACAGGGAACCCCCACATGACGCTTTAGTGCCCCAGCATTTT. Amino acids: CASSGDREPPHDALVPQHF.

The CDR3, as DNA: TGTGCCAGCAGCTTAGTTAGTTCAGGGTACCAAGAGACCCAGTACTTC. This gives the protein CASSLVSSGYQETQYF. The J gene is TRBJ2-5, the V gene TRBV7-8, with a possible D match to TRBD1 (5 bases). CDR3 length: 16 residues. Trimming shortened V by 1 base and J by 0 bases, and 12 bases separated the two germline ends. CDR1 is SGHVS, CDR2 FQNEAQ, per germline.

The chain is built from TRBV4-1 and TRBJ1-4; D is possibly TRBD1 (5 bases). V was trimmed by 1 base and J by 5 bases, leaving 14 bases between them. Germline V gene data show CDR1 as MGHRA and CDR2 as YSYEKL. The CDR3 has 16 amino acids. The CDR3 here is CASSQVLGGINEKLFF. CDR3 bases: TGCGCCAGCAGCCAAGTTCTTGGGGGGATCAATGAAAAACTGTTTTTT.

V is TRBV6-5 and J is TRBJ1-2; a weak D match, TRBD1 (5 bases). Germline loops: CDR1 MNHEY, CDR2 SVGAGI. V lost 6 bases to trimming and J lost 7 bases, with 18 bases between them. This CDR3 spans 14 amino acids. CDR3 region: CASREEKGNGGYTF. CDR3 DNA: TGTGCCAGCAGAGAGGAAAAGGGGAACGGTGGCTACACCTTC.

The V and J genes are TRBV19 and TRBJ2-4, with D possibly TRBD1 on 5 matching bases. CDR3 size: 16 residues. Looked up from germline, CDR1 is LNHDA and CDR2 is SQIVND (reference sequence). The V gene lost 6 bases and the J gene lost 3 bases, with 18 bases spanning the gap. The CDR3 region has the DNA TGTGCCAGTAGCCCCGGAAGGGGTAGAGACAAAAACATTCAGTACTTC. It codes for CASSPGRGRDKNIQYF.